Below, 4 T cell receptor beta chains from the same sample are listed, as sequenced in a study of blood T cell repertoires in COVID-19. Profiled with immunoSEQ multiplex PCR; TCRdb holds only in-frame clones, not every one. The table has under 200,000 clones, approximately 80% seen once. Material for sequencing was peripheral blood. The receptors derive from a woman over 75 with acute or convalescent COVID-19.

The chain has TRBV3-1 (or the pseudogene TRBV3-2) and TRBJ1-5; maybe TRBD1 (5 bases). Trimming took 0 bases from V and 4 from J, leaving 10 bases between them. This CDR3 has 15 residues. Germline-derived CDR1 and CDR2 are LGHDT and YNNKEL (reference sequence). CDR3 in amino acids: CASSQDLAGNQPQHF. The CDR3 nucleotides are TGTGCCAGCAGCCAAGATTTGGCAGGGAATCAGCCCCAGCATTTT.

The CDR3 here is CASSEGQGRGQPQHF. CDR3 in DNA: TGTGCCAGCAGTGAGGGACAGGGGAGAGGTCAGCCCCAGCATTTT. This sequence joins TRBV6-1 and TRBJ1-5; 10 nucleotides line up with TRBD1. CDR1 is MNHNS, CDR2 SASEGT, per germline. CDR3 length: 15 residues. The J segment lost 6 bases and the V segment lost 3 bases, leaving 5 bases of the junction unmatched.

This clone was seen a handful of times. V usage is TRBV6-5 and J usage is TRBJ1-5, with D possibly matching TRBD1 (5 bases). Germline lookup yields CDR1 MNHEY and CDR2 SVGAGI. Trimming stripped 3 bases from V and 4 bases from J, with 10 bases between. This CDR3 has 14 amino acids. CDR3 in amino acids: CASSYSRANQPQHF. The CDR3 DNA reads as TGTGCCAGCAGTTATTCCAGGGCGAATCAGCCCCAGCATTTT.

The V call is TRBV6-5, the J call TRBJ2-4; D possibly corresponds to TRBD1 (7 bases). Trimming took 8 bases from V and 2 from J, leaving 13 bases between them. Germline CDR1 is MNHEY and CDR2 is SVGAGI. The CDR3 sequence is 14 residues long. CDR3 nucleotide sequence: TGTGCCAGCTCCCAGGGGGGTTCCAAAAACATTCAGTACTTC. Translated: CASSQGGSKNIQYF.